This is a list of T cell receptor beta chains from one sample in a study of T cell responses to AZD1222 COVID-19 vaccine. Data came from immunoSEQ multiplex PCR; TCRdb stores just in-frame clones and leaves some out. The sample comprises some 180,000 clones, around 94% of which are singletons, and about 4% rests with the top ten. The material sequenced was peripheral blood, taken 28 days after the second dose of the MenACWY control vaccine. The receptors were gathered from an adult who received the MenACWY meningococcal vaccine as a control. CDR3s leave out the opening cysteine and the closing phenylalanine or tryptophan. The order of the fields is clone size, J gene, V gene, CDR3 protein. Only some rows state a clone size, as once, few, many or a class for expanded clones.

NA | TRBJ1-1 | TRBV15 | ATSRARGLTEAF
once | TRBJ2-1 | TRBV19 | ASTQGAGYGNEQF
NA | TRBJ2-5 | TRBV25-1 | ASSGFPRAETQY
NA | TRBJ1-3 | TRBV24-1 | APIGTGGGNTIY
NA | TRBJ2-4 | TRBV7-2 | ASSYDRGRIQY
NA | TRBJ2-1 | TRBV9 | ASSARFNEQF
NA | TRBJ1-1 | TRBV28 | ASSLWQNTEAF
NA | TRBJ1-1 | TRBV5-1 | ASSLDTKAF
NA | TRBJ1-5 | TRBV7-6 | ASSLAGISQPQH
NA | TRBJ2-7 | TRBV19 | ASSMRQGRYEQY
NA | TRBJ2-3 | TRBV5-1 | ASSRAGTGRADTQY
few | TRBJ2-6 | TRBV5-1 | ASSLVGISGPAGANVLT
NA | TRBJ1-1 | TRBV9 | ASSVDPDRNTEAF
NA | TRBJ1-1 | TRBV19 | ASRRQGAQNTEAF
NA | TRBJ2-7 | TRBV6-5 | ASTPAGFDEQY
once | TRBJ1-1 | TRBV5-1 | ASSLVGMNTEAF
NA | TRBJ1-5 | TRBV11-2 | ASSAWVNQPQH
NA | TRBJ1-3 | TRBV9 | ASSGQGGNTIY
NA | TRBJ2-1 | TRBV21-1 | ASSKGAASSYNEQF
NA | TRBJ2-5 | TRBV9 | ASSAGGLQETQY
NA | TRBJ2-1 | TRBV2 | ASSPIGGSAYNEQF
NA | TRBJ1-3 | TRBV9 | ASSVVAGALSGNTIY
NA | TRBJ2-1 | TRBV5-1 | ASSLASLSGQF
NA | TRBJ2-1 | TRBV24-1 | ATGRTGGRFNEQF
NA | TRBJ2-2 | TRBV5-1 | ASRPGQGFTGELF
NA | TRBJ1-1 | TRBV29-1 | SVEAGPTEAF
NA | TRBJ2-7 | TRBV3-1/TRBV3-2 | ASSCGHPSYEQY
NA | TRBJ2-7 | TRBV28 | ASRASDISYEQY
NA | TRBJ1-5 | TRBV2 | ASAWNRDNQPQH
once | TRBJ1-2 | TRBV7-9 | ASSHDRGLRNGYT
NA | TRBJ1-2 | TRBV6-5 | ASSRLGSNYGYT
NA | TRBJ2-1 | TRBV5-6 | ASSLTGAGAEQF
NA | TRBJ2-7 | TRBV3-1/TRBV3-2 | ASSHSSGEQY
NA | TRBJ1-2 | TRBV3-1/TRBV3-2 | ASSQDTEWFGQHVDYGYT
NA | TRBJ2-7 | TRBV5-1 | ASSLDPQGGYEQY
once | TRBJ1-1 | TRBV18 | ASSPVQGGDTEAF
once | TRBJ2-1 | TRBV28 | ASSAGLEDLEQF
NA | TRBJ2-2 | TRBV18 | ASSPRGLAGDTGELF
once | TRBJ2-1 | TRBV7-2 | ASSSRVSGEQF
NA | TRBJ2-3 | TRBV6-1 | ASREVAGVDTQY
NA | TRBJ2-7 | TRBV6-2/TRBV6-3 | ASSHYLRYEQY
NA | TRBJ2-7 | TRBV11-3 | ASSLGEAQLSYEQY
NA | TRBJ1-5 | TRBV24-1 | ATSQTPKGDYQPQH
NA | TRBJ2-3 | TRBV4-1 | ASSPGSTDTQY
NA | TRBJ1-5 | TRBV5-5 | ASSPRRIDNQPQH
once | TRBJ1-2 | TRBV7-8 | ASSPADISSRGGYT
once | TRBJ1-4 | TRBV28 | ASSLQGVKEKLF
NA | TRBJ1-3 | TRBV10-3 | ATGQGSNSGNTIY
NA | TRBJ1-1 | TRBV29-1 | SVVGRTIGTEAF